This is a list of T cell receptor beta chains from one sample in a study of blood T cells in healthy people across ages. In TCRdb, the 5' RACE reads were re-called with MiXCR into one record per CDR3 protein. The table has about a million distinct CDR3 sequences, around 49% seen once. The sequencing sample was made of blood. The receptors come from a man aged 25 to 45 in good health. Both conserved end residues are part of each CDR3. The order of the fields is CDR3 protein, V gene, J gene.

CAIRGLAGNEQFF	TRBV10-3	TRBJ2-1
CAGGTTYEQYF	TRBV30	TRBJ2-7
CASSDDRGHMFPYEQYF	TRBV28	TRBJ2-7
CASSPLIRTSGVSSGANVLTF	TRBV5-1	TRBJ2-6
CASKRTGTAYEQYF	TRBV2	-
CASSRSGILDTQYF	TRBV7-2	TRBJ2-3
CASSQERAGGEQFF	TRBV4-3	TRBJ2-1
CASSPTDNEQFF	TRBV27	TRBJ2-1
CASTPFIEGEDTQYF	TRBV5-6	TRBJ2-3
CASSLAGGRSDTQYF	TRBV3-1	TRBJ2-3
CASSGMGGNQPQHF	TRBV2	TRBJ1-5
CASSRPGLLNEKLFF	TRBV5-6	TRBJ1-4
CSVVARGAYEQYF	TRBV29-1	TRBJ2-7
CASSKKTGLLGPLNNSPLHF	TRBV21-1	TRBJ1-6
CASSLVASGLKETQYF	TRBV7-2	-
CASSFLGEWNSPLHF	TRBV5-1	TRBJ1-6
CASRLSGPSYEQYF	TRBV11-2	TRBJ2-7
CASMPGHVPEAFF	TRBV6-1	TRBJ1-1
CSARDPGAVQFF	TRBV20-1	TRBJ2-1
CASSISGGSYNEQFF	TRBV27	TRBJ2-1
CSGTGTSGPKGYNEQFF	TRBV29-1	TRBJ2-1
CASSPTRTPSYEQYF	TRBV5-1	TRBJ2-7
CASSLNIDYQPQHF	TRBV4-1	TRBJ1-5
CASSLAAGGNSPLHF	TRBV7-2	TRBJ1-6
CASSLSMARTYNEQFF	TRBV12-3/TRBV12-4	TRBJ2-1
CVSSPRPAGNQPQHF	TRBV28	TRBJ1-5
CASSTRGQLGANVLTF	TRBV6-6	TRBJ2-6
CASSLDGNYEQYF	TRBV5-1	TRBJ2-7
CASSLVRHSPKKKETQYF	TRBV7-4	TRBJ2-5
CSALGPPDEKLFF	TRBV20-1	TRBJ1-4
CSAPMTGDYGYTF	TRBV20-1	TRBJ1-2
CASSLQGENYEQYF	TRBV5-1	TRBJ2-7
CASSFAQRVDTQYF	TRBV12-3/TRBV12-4	TRBJ2-3
CASYEQYF	TRBV6-7	TRBJ2-7
CASSQETSAEQYF	TRBV4-1	-
CASSQADGGPVYEQYF	TRBV4-2	TRBJ2-7
CSARQPGQGTETQYF	TRBV20-1	TRBJ2-5
CSGFTLDRMNTEAFF	TRBV29-1	TRBJ1-1
CASGHPRGGDGYTF	TRBV4-1	TRBJ1-2
CASSYSAGTPDEKLFF	TRBV6-5	TRBJ1-4
CASSKARDRAYYEQYF	TRBV21-1	TRBJ2-7
CASSLSGDPYNEQFF	TRBV9	TRBJ2-1
CASSDERGAYEQYF	TRBV10-2	-
CSVSEGTYQETQYF	TRBV29-1	TRBJ2-5
CASSFHRGADTQYF	TRBV11-1	TRBJ2-3
CASSRAYGTQYF	TRBV3-1	-
CASSPRLKQGEQETQYF	TRBV18	TRBJ2-5
CASSPRQRTDTQYF	TRBV5-1	TRBJ2-3
CASSPPGGNNEQYF	TRBV18	-
CASRGLAGGHYNEQFF	TRBV28	TRBJ2-1
CASSFRTSGDTQYF	TRBV11-2	TRBJ2-3
CATRAADTEAFF	TRBV5-1	TRBJ1-1